The 6 T cell receptor beta chains below were found in one sample sequenced in a study of type 1 regulatory T cells. These TCRs' antigens remain unknown. MiXCR, applied by TCRdb to the reads, yields one record per CDR3 protein. The sample lists 20,000 to 25,000 distinct CDR3 sequences, 55% to 75% occurring once. The sequenced material came from cultured T cells, either the whole culture or a sorted T cell fraction (not recorded which). Indicated subset: Tr1-enriched cell product generated in vitro against host alloantigens. The origin of the receptors is a human donor in good health.

This rearrangement joins TRBV18 to TRBJ1-6; D gene ambiguous. Germline values: CDR1 KGHSH, CDR2 LQKENI. The CDR3 extends over 15 amino acids. The germline V and J ends were trimmed by 3 bases and 7 bases, with 13 bases remaining between them. The CDR3, as DNA: TGTGCCAGCTCACCGAAGACACAAGAAAATTCACCCCTCCACTTT. Translated, it gives CASSPKTQENSPLHF.

This clonotype appeared a few times. The chain links TRBV6-5 to TRBJ1-3; D remains unclear. There are 17 residues in the CDR3. Germline V gene sequence: CDR1 MNHEY, CDR2 SVGAGI. V was clipped by 2 bases and J by 0 bases, with 14 bases between them. The CDR3 sequence is CASSYDSTPTSGNTIYF. The CDR3 DNA reads TGTGCCAGCAGTTACGATTCTACTCCAACCTCTGGAAACACCATATATTTT.

This chain joins TRBV20-1 and TRBJ2-7, with a weak D call TRBD1 (6 bases). Deletions cut 3 bases from V and 0 bases from J, with 15 bases between. In germline, CDR1 is DFQATT, CDR2 SNEGSKA (reference sequence). The CDR3 contains 15 residues. The CDR3 bases are TGCAGTGCTAGCCTGGACAGAACTTTCTCCTACGAGCAGTACTTC. Translating it yields CSASLDRTFSYEQYF.

The chain uses TRBV7-2 and TRBJ1-2, with TRBD1 matching 12 bases. The germline CDR1 and CDR2 sequences are SGHTA and FQGNSA. J lost 4 bases, V lost 1 base, and 25 bases had no gene match. The CDR3 sequence is 23 residues long. Here the CDR3 DNA reads TGTGCCAGCAGCTTAGTGTATACGATAGGTACCGGGACAGGGGGCCGGCTAGCCTATGGCTACACCTTC. This encodes CASSLVYTIGTGTGGRLAYGYTF.

The chain has TRBV20-1 and TRBJ1-2; D is uncertain. CDR1 is DFQATT, CDR2 SNEGSKA, per germline (reference sequence). V was cut by 0 bases and J by 7 bases, with 9 bases left in between. The length of the CDR3 is 12 residues. Here the CDR3 reads CSARDEPGGYTF. In DNA, the CDR3 is TGCAGTGCTAGAGATGAACCAGGTGGCTACACCTTC.

This clonotype was counted only a few times. The V call is TRBV7-9, the J call TRBJ2-4; the D gene could be TRBD1 or TRBD2 (5 bases each). V shed 3 bases and J shed 6 bases, with 12 bases lying between them. Germline V gene lookup returns CDR1 SEHNR and CDR2 FQNEAQ (reference sequence). The CDR3 has 14 residues. The CDR3 reads CASSFRDGINIQYF. CDR3 DNA: TGTGCCAGCAGCTTCCGGGACGGCATAAACATTCAGTACTTC. Together with reference TRBV7-9 and TRBJ2-4, the CDR3 gives the full variable domain: DTGVSQNPRHKITKRGQNVTFRCDPISEHNRLYWYRQTLGQGPEFLTYFQNEAQLEKSRLLSDRFSAERPKGSFSTLEIQRTEQGDSAMYLCASSFRDGINIQYFGAGTRLSVL.